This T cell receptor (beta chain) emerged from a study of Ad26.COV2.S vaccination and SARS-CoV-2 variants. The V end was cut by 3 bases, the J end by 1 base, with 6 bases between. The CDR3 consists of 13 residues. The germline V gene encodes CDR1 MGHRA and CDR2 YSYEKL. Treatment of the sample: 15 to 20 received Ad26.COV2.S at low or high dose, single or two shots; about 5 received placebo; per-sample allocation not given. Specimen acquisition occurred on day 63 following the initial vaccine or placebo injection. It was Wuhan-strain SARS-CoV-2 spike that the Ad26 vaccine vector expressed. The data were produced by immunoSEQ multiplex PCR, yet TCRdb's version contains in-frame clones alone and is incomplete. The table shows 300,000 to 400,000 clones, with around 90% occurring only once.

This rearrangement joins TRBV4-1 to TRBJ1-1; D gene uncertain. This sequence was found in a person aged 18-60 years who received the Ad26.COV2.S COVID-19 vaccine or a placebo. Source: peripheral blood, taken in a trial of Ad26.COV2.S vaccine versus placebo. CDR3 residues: CASSHVENTEAFF. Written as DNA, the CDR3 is TGCGCCAGCAGCCATGTGGAGAACACTGAAGCTTTCTTT.